Following are 21 T cell receptor beta chains from one sample sequenced in a study of pediatric ulcerative colitis. Libraries were prepared by immunoSEQ multiplex PCR; TCRdb keeps only in-frame clonotypes and omits some of them. The sample lists roughly 70,000 clones, less than 90% occurring once. The sample consisted of blood. All receptors come from a boy aged 5-17 years with severe ulcerative colitis.

The rearrangement uses TRBV11-3 and TRBJ2-1; 13 nucleotides align to TRBD2. The V segment lost 6 bases and the J segment 7 bases; nucleotides outside the gene matches: 15. CDR3 size: 18 residues. Germline CDR1 and CDR2: SGHNT and YENEEA. The CDR3 here is CASRTTSGRALSLNEQFF. The CDR3 DNA sequence: TGTGCCAGCAGGACTACTAGCGGGAGGGCCTTGTCCCTTAATGAGCAGTTCTTC.

The rearrangement links TRBV10-3 to TRBJ2-7; TRBD2 matches at 12 bases. With 6 bases clipped from V and 5 bases from J, the junction kept 11 bases outside the gene matches. The CDR3 spans 16 residues. Germline CDR1 ENHRY, CDR2 SYGVKD. The CDR3 spells CAISGLAGSAGHEQYF. DNA for the CDR3: TGTGCCATCAGCGGACTAGCGGGATCCGCGGGCCACGAGCAGTACTTC.

This sequence joins TRBV18 and TRBJ2-6; no clear D gene. Germline V CDR1 and CDR2: KGHSH, LQKENI. This CDR3 spans 13 amino acids. Trimming took 4 bases from V and 0 from J, leaving 1 base between them. The CDR3 sequence is CASSLSGANVLTF. CDR3 sequence (DNA): TGTGCCAGCTCACTCTCTGGGGCCAACGTCCTGACTTTC.

The chain couples TRBV4-1 to TRBJ1-1; perhaps TRBD1 as D (5 bases). From germline, CDR1 is MGHRA and CDR2 YSYEKL. The CDR3 sequence is 11 residues long. V was cut by 10 bases and J by 4 bases, with 10 bases left in between. CDR3: CATEGPTEAFF. The CDR3 DNA sequence: TGCGCCACCGAGGGGCCCACTGAAGCTTTCTTT.

The chain recombines TRBV6-6 with TRBJ2-6, with D uncertain. This CDR3 spans 14 amino acids. V gave up 4 bases and J gave up 0 bases, with 4 bases separating them. CDR1 and CDR2 from the germline V gene are MNHNY and SVGAGI (reference sequence). The CDR3 loop reads CASSWDSGANVLTF. In nucleotides, the CDR3 is TGTGCCAGCAGTTGGGACTCTGGGGCCAACGTCCTGACTTTC.

This rearrangement joins TRBV29-1 to TRBJ1-3, with D possibly TRBD1 on 6 matching bases. The germline V and J ends were trimmed by 7 bases and 0 bases, with 10 bases remaining between them. Germline CDR1 is SQVTM and CDR2 is ANQGSEA. This CDR3 has 13 residues. CDR3 sequence: CSAGQHSGNTIYF. CDR3 DNA sequence: TGCAGCGCTGGACAGCACTCTGGAAACACCATATATTTT.

The genes are TRBV6-5 and TRBJ2-2; TRBD2 agrees at 11 bases. V shed 6 bases and J 5 bases; nucleotides not matched to a gene: 2. The CDR3 spans 14 residues. In germline, CDR1 is MNHEY, CDR2 SVGAGI. In DNA form, the CDR3 reads TGTGCCAGCAGGGTAGCGGGAGGGACCGGGGAGCTGTTTTTT. Translated: CASRVAGGTGELFF.

The chain recombines TRBV21-1 with TRBJ2-7. TRBV21-1 is a documented pseudogene. This CDR3 comprises 15 residues. The CDR3 reads CASSNEGGSSYEQYF. In DNA form, the CDR3 reads TGTGCCAGCAGCAACGAGGGGGGCAGCTCCTACGAGCAGTACTTC.

This chain uses TRBV7-9 with TRBJ2-1; 8 bases are a match to TRBD2. The length of the CDR3 is 18 residues. The germline CDR1 and CDR2 sequences are SEHNR and FQNEAQ (reference sequence). The V and J ends lost 4 bases and 3 bases, in that order; junction bases with no gene match: 14. CDR3 sequence: CASSSTLPLSGDYNEQFF. Written as DNA, the CDR3 is TGTGCCAGCAGCTCAACGCTCCCGCTTAGCGGGGACTACAATGAGCAGTTCTTC.

This rearrangement joins TRBV7-9 to TRBJ1-4, with 8 bases lining up with TRBD1. The trim removed 4 bases at V and 3 bases at J, leaving 10 bases unmatched. This CDR3 is 17 amino acids long. Germline assignment: CDR1 SEHNR and CDR2 FQNEAQ (reference sequence). Here the CDR3 DNA reads TGTGCCAGCAGCTCAGTAGCCCAGGGGGCGGCTAATGAAAAACTGTTTTTT. Its protein is CASSSVAQGAANEKLFF.

V usage is TRBV29-1 and J usage is TRBJ2-1, with D perhaps matching TRBD1 or TRBD2 (5 bases each). CDR3 size: 12 residues. CDR1 is SQVTM and CDR2 is ANQGSEA in the germline V gene. V lost 6 bases, J lost 8 bases, and 14 bases lay in between. CDR3 loop: CSVEDTSDEQFF. Here the CDR3 DNA reads TGCAGCGTAGAGGACACTAGTGATGAGCAGTTCTTC.

This rearrangement joins TRBV5-6 to TRBJ2-7, with D perhaps assigned TRBD1 or TRBD2 (5 bases each). Germline CDR1 is SGHDT and CDR2 is YYEEEE. V was trimmed by 4 bases and J by 1 base, leaving 24 bases between them. There are 18 residues in the CDR3. CDR3 region: CASSPWELLGTLSYEQYF. DNA of the CDR3: TGTGCCAGCAGCCCCTGGGAGTTGTTGGGGACCCTATCCTACGAGCAGTACTTC.

The chain has TRBV6-1 and TRBJ1-1; D uncertain. Germline-derived CDR1 and CDR2 are MNHNS and SASEGT. The V end lost 3 bases, the J end lost 5 bases, and 10 bases lay between the germline ends. The CDR3 has 13 residues. This CDR3 is CASSDSAKTEAFF. Here the CDR3 DNA reads TGTGCCAGCAGTGACTCGGCAAAAACTGAAGCTTTCTTT.

V gene TRBV4-1 combines with J gene TRBJ2-7; 10 bases are a match to TRBD1. V gave up 4 bases and J gave up 5 bases; unmatched junction bases: 8. This CDR3 spans 15 amino acids. Looked up from germline, CDR1 is MGHRA and CDR2 is YSYEKL. The CDR3, as DNA: TGCGCCAGCAGCCGGGGACAGGGGTTTGCGGACGAGCAGTACTTC. It codes for CASSRGQGFADEQYF.

The chain recombines TRBV11-3 with TRBJ2-5; 9 bases match TRBD1. Germline V gene data show CDR1 as SGHNT and CDR2 as YENEEA. The CDR3 extends over 15 amino acids. V lost 5 bases and J lost 5; bases outside the gene matches: 9. For the CDR3, the DNA is TGTGCCAGCAGCCACCGGGACAGGGAAGGGGAGACCCAGTACTTC. The encoded protein is CASSHRDREGETQYF.

This chain links TRBV2 with TRBJ1-2, with no clear D. V shed 11 bases and J shed 5 bases, with 18 bases lying between them. From germline, CDR1 is SNHLY and CDR2 FYNNEI. The CDR3 contains 13 residues. The CDR3 loop is CALLPNERYGYTF. The CDR3, as DNA: TGTGCCCTCCTTCCAAATGAACGGTATGGCTACACCTTC.

The chain has TRBV10-1 and TRBJ2-7; D is undetermined. The V end was cut by 5 bases, the J end by 4 bases, with 12 bases between. The CDR3 has 13 residues. Per germline, CDR1 WNHNN and CDR2 SYGVQD (reference sequence). The CDR3 bases are TGCGCCAGCAGTCTCATTTGCGCTTACGAGCAGTACTTC. Protein: CASSLICAYEQYF.

The V call is TRBV19, the J call TRBJ2-1; D unresolved. V lost 5 bases and J 0 bases, leaving 5 bases between the germline ends. Germline lookup yields CDR1 LNHDA and CDR2 SQIVND (reference sequence). The CDR3 runs 13 residues. The CDR3 DNA is TGTGCCAGTAGTCCCAGCTCCTACAATGAGCAGTTCTTC. Translated: CASSPSSYNEQFF.

The chain combines TRBV14 with TRBJ2-7; D might be TRBD2 (5 bases). This CDR3 has 15 residues. Trimming removed 2 bases from V and 1 base from J, with 12 bases in between. Germline V gene lookup returns CDR1 SGHDN and CDR2 FVKESK. This CDR3 is CASSQSSSSSYEQYF. DNA for the CDR3: TGTGCCAGCAGCCAATCTAGCTCCTCGTCCTACGAGCAGTACTTC.

This chain links TRBV27 with TRBJ2-1; 13 nucleotides align to TRBD2. After removal of 5 bases from V and 0 bases from J, the junction contained 7 bases not matched to a gene. Germline CDR1 reads MNHEY; CDR2 reads SMNVEV (reference sequence). This CDR3 is 18 amino acids long. The CDR3 DNA sequence: TGTGCCAGCAGTCACCGGACTAGCGGGAGTTCCTCCTACAATGAGCAGTTCTTC. This sequence encodes CASSHRTSGSSSYNEQFF.

The chain is built from TRBV10-2 and TRBJ2-7; perhaps TRBD2 as D (6 bases). Germline-derived CDR1 and CDR2 are WSHSY and SAAADI. V lost 2 bases, J lost 2 bases, and 13 bases lay in between. The CDR3 contains 15 residues. CDR3 in amino acids: CASSEVGGMAYEQYF. The CDR3 DNA is TGCGCCAGCAGTGAGGTTGGGGGGATGGCCTACGAGCAGTACTTC.